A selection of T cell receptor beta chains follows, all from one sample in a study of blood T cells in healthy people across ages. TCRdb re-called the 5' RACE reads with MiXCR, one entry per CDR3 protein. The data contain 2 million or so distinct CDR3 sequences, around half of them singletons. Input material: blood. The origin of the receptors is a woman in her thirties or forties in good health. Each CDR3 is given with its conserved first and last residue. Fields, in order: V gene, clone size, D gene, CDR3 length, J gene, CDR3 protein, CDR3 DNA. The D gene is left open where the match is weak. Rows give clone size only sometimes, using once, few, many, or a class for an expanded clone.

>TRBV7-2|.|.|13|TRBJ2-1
CASSSLEDGEQFF
TGTGCCAGCAGCTCACTAGAGGACGGTGAGCAGTTCTTC
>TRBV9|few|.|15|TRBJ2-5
CASSVGTGTRGEQYF
TGTGCCAGCAGCGTAGGGACCGGGACACGGGGGGAGCAGTACTTC
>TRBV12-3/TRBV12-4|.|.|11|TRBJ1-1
CASSFRTEAFF
TGTGCCAGCAGTTTTAGGACTGAAGCTTTCTTT
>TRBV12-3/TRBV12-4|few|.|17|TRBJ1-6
CASSFRGTRRGNSPLHF
TGTGCCAGCAGTTTCCGGGGAACCCGCCGCGGGAATTCACCCCTCCACTTT
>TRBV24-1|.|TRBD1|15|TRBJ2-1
CATSEVRTGAPEQFF
TGTGCCACCAGTGAAGTCAGGACAGGGGCCCCTGAGCAGTTCTTC
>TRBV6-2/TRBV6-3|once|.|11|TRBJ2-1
CASSYFPVQFF
TGTGCCAGCAGTTACTTCCCTGTGCAGTTCTTC
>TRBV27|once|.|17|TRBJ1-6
CASSLFGGGGTNSPLHF
TGTGCCAGCAGTTTATTTGGTGGGGGGGGCACTAATTCACCCCTCCACTTT
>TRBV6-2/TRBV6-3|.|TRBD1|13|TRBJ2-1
CASSHGQGYGQFF
TGTGCCAGCAGCCATGGACAGGGATATGGGCAGTTCTTC
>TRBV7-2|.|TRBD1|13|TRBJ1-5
CASSARQGEPQHF
TGTGCCAGCAGCGCCCGACAGGGAGAGCCCCAGCATTTT
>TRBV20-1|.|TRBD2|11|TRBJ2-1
CSAGLATKQFF
TGCAGTGCTGGACTAGCGACAAAGCAGTTCTTC
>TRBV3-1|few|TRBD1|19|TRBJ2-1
CASSQEGGQGPFWGDEQFF
TGTGCCAGCAGCCAAGAAGGGGGACAGGGTCCCTTTTGGGGCGATGAGCAGTTCTTC
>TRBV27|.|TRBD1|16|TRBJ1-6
CASSFLDRGDNSPLHF
TGTGCCAGCAGTTTCTTGGACAGGGGGGATAATTCACCCCTCCACTTT
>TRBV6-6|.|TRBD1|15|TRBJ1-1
CASSSRQGVNTEAFF
TGTGCCAGCAGTAGCAGACAGGGTGTGAACACTGAAGCTTTCTTT
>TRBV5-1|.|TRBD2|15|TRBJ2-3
CASSRGLAFADTQYF
TGCGCCAGCAGCCGGGGACTAGCATTTGCAGATACGCAGTATTTT
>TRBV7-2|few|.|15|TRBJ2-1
CASSRVGEAYNEQFF
TGTGCCAGCAGCCGCGTGGGGGAAGCCTACAATGAGCAGTTCTTC
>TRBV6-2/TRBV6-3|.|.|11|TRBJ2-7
CASQNRYEQYF
TGTGCCAGTCAAAACCGCTACGAGCAGTACTTC
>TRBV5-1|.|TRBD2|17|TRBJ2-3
CASSTTSGGLYTDTQYF
TGCGCCAGCAGCACCACTAGCGGGGGGCTCTACACAGATACGCAGTATTTT
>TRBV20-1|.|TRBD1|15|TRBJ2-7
CSAEGAGTSSYEQYF
TGCAGTGCAGAGGGGGCCGGGACCTCTTCCTACGAGCAGTACTTC
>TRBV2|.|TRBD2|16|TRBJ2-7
CASNAVGGAGVYEQYF
TGTGCCAGCAACGCGGTCGGGGGAGCGGGGGTGTACGAGCAGTACTTC
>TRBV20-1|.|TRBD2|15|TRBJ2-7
CSAFRSGGARNEQYF
TGCAGTGCTTTCCGAAGCGGGGGGGCGAGGAACGAGCAGTACTTC
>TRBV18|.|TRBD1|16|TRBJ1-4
CAGSPSPTGAWEKLFF
TGTGCCGGCTCACCATCCCCGACAGGGGCATGGGAAAAACTGTTTTTT
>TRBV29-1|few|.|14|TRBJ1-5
CSVGSRGSGGPQHF
TGCAGCGTTGGCTCGAGGGGGAGCGGGGGCCCCCAGCATTTT
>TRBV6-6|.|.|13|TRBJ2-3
CASSYADQRGEYF
TGTGCCAGCAGTTACGCGGACCAGAGGGGGGAGTATTTT
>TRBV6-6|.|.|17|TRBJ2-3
CASSYSTGGSLAGEQYF
TGTGCCAGCAGTTATTCTACAGGGGGCAGTCTAGCGGGGGAGCAGTATTTT
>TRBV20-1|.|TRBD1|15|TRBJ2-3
CSATETGLNTDTQYF
TGCAGTGCTACCGAGACAGGGCTAAACACAGATACGCAGTATTTT
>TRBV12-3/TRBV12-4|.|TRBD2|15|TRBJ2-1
CASSIAGAKDNEQFF
TGTGCCAGCAGCATAGCGGGTGCTAAGGACAATGAGCAGTTCTTC
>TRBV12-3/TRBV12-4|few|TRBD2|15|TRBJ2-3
CASSLAGGTTDTQYF
TGTGCCAGCAGTCTAGCGGGGGGAACCACAGATACGCAGTATTTT
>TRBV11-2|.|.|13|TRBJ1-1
CASRFTLNTEAFF
TGTGCCAGCAGATTTACCCTGAACACTGAAGCTTTCTTT
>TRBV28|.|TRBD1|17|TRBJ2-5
CASSPRGTGELLGTQYF
TGTGCCAGCAGTCCAAGAGGGACAGGAGAGCTATTAGGGACCCAGTACTTC
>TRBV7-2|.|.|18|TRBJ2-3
CASSLGSATRPWGDTQYF
TGTGCCAGCAGCTTAGGCTCGGCGACTAGGCCTTGGGGGGATACGCAGTATTTT
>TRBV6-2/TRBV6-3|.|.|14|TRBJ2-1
CASGGAGVYNEQFF
TGTGCCAGCGGGGGGGCAGGGGTCTACAATGAGCAGTTCTTC
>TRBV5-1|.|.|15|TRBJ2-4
CASSPEGRTKNIQYF
TGCGCCAGCAGCCCAGAGGGGAGGACCAAAAACATTCAGTACTTC
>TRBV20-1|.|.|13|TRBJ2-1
CSARQTWEVEQFF
TGCAGTGCTAGACAAACGTGGGAGGTTGAGCAGTTCTTC
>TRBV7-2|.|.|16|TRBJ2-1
CASSINKAGRYNEQFF
TGTGCCAGCAGCATCAATAAAGCGGGCCGGTACAATGAGCAGTTCTTC
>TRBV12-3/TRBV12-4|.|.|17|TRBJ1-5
CASSYTRGGLGNQPQHF
TGTGCCAGCAGTTACACTAGGGGAGGGTTGGGCAATCAGCCCCAGCATTTT
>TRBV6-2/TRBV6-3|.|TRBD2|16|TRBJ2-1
CASGSGGRSSYNEQFF
TGTGCCAGCGGCAGCGGGGGCCGCAGCTCCTACAATGAGCAGTTCTTC
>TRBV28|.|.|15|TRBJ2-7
CASSLVKRSSYEQYF
TGTGCCAGCAGTTTGGTAAAGAGAAGCTCCTACGAGCAGTACTTC
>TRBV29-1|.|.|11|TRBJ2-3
CSTKTGNTQYF
TGCAGCACCAAAACTGGAAATACGCAGTATTTT
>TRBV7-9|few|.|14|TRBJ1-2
CASSPTAGNYGYTF
TGTGCCAGCAGTCCCACAGCAGGGAACTATGGCTACACCTTC
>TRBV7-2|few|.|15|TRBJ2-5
CASTVYRQTGETQYF
TGTGCCAGCACAGTATACAGACAGACCGGAGAGACCCAGTACTTC
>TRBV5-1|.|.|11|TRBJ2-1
CASSTRDGKFF
TGCGCCAGCAGCACCAGGGACGGAAAGTTCTTC
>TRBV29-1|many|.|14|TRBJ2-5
CSVVFWGSQETQYF
TGCAGCGTTGTATTCTGGGGGTCTCAAGAGACCCAGTACTTC
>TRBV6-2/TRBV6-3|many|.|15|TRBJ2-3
CASSFRDTSTDTQYF
TGTGCCAGCAGTTTCCGGGACACCAGCACAGATACGCAGTATTTT
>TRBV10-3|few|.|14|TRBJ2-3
CAISSRGGTDTQYF
TGTGCCATCAGCTCCCGGGGAGGCACAGATACGCAGTATTTT
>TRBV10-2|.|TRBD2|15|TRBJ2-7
CASSGAGGTIYGQYF
TGCGCCAGCTCCGGAGCGGGGGGCACGATATACGGGCAGTACTTC
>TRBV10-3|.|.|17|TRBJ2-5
CTISHEPGRHPEETQYF
TGTACCATTAGTCACGAACCGGGCCGCCATCCCGAAGAGACCCAGTACTTC
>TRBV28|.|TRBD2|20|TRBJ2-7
CASSLVLAGNHLSSYNEQYF
TGTGCCAGCAGTTTAGTCCTAGCGGGTAACCACCTTAGCTCCTACAATGAGCAGTACTTC
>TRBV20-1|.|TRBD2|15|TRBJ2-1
CSANRLAGGPDEQFF
TGCAGTGCTAACAGACTAGCGGGGGGGCCGGATGAGCAGTTCTTC
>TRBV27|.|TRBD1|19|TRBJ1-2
CASTPAGIPTGGANYGYTF
TGTGCCAGCACTCCCGCGGGAATACCGACAGGGGGCGCTAACTATGGCTACACCTTC
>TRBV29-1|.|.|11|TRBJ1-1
CSAATGTKAFF
TGCAGCGCTGCTACCGGGACAAAAGCTTTCTTT